Shown below are 11 T cell receptor beta chains from a single sample sequenced in a study of blood T cell repertoires in COVID-19. Assay: immunoSEQ multiplex PCR; the TCRdb copy retains only in-frame clones and omits some. The sample holds roughly 330,000 clones; about 91% are singletons and the top ten take 9.9%. Material for sequencing was peripheral blood. These receptors originate from a man aged 30-40 years with COVID-19, enrolled during active disease.

The V call is TRBV18, the J call TRBJ2-7; the D is unclear. V shed 2 bases and J shed 5 bases, with 13 bases lying between them. The CDR3 runs to 14 residues. The V gene's germline CDR1 is KGHSH and CDR2 LQKENI. DNA of the CDR3: TGTGCCAGCTCACCAGACTTATCCGCGGACGAGCAGTACTTC. Translating gives CASSPDLSADEQYF.

A few counts support this clone. The chain is built from TRBV28 and TRBJ2-6; unclear D gene. This CDR3 region has 15 residues. Trimming cost V 1 base and J 4 bases, with 8 bases left between them. The germline V gene has CDR1 MDHEN and CDR2 SYDVKM. The chain's CDR3 is CASSLSVRGANVLTF. CDR3 DNA sequence: TGTGCCAGCAGTTTATCCGTCCGGGGGGCCAACGTCCTGACTTTC.

The chain is built from TRBV7-2 and TRBJ2-5, with TRBD2 matching 7 bases. Germline V lookup: CDR1 SGHTA, CDR2 FQGNSA. CDR3 length: 14 residues. The J segment lost 3 bases and the V segment lost 3 bases, leaving 4 bases of the junction unmatched. The CDR3 DNA sequence: TGTGCCAGCAGCTTGACGGGAGGAAAAGAGACCCAGTACTTC. It encodes CASSLTGGKETQYF.

The chain links TRBV5-5 to TRBJ1-2, with 7 bases that match TRBD1. This CDR3 spans 13 amino acids. V gave up 3 bases and J gave up 3 bases; unmatched junction bases: 2. Germline V CDR1 and CDR2: SGHKS, YYEKEE (reference sequence). The CDR3 is CASSSGTDYGYTF. The CDR3 nucleotides are TGTGCCAGCAGCTCCGGGACAGACTATGGCTACACCTTC.

Here the CDR3 reads CASSLRSTGAEAFF. The CDR3 DNA follows: TGTGCCAGCAGCTTAAGATCTACCGGGGCTGAAGCTTTCTTT. The rearrangement joins TRBV11-3 to TRBJ1-1; the D is unclear. The CDR3 sequence is 14 residues long. Germline CDR1 SGHNT, CDR2 YENEEA. The germline V and J ends were trimmed by 2 bases and 6 bases, with 13 bases remaining between them.

This clone was counted a few times. The V gene is TRBV6-5, the J gene TRBJ2-3; TRBD2 is a possible D gene (6 bases). Germline-derived CDR1 and CDR2 are MNHEY and SVGAGI. This CDR3 has 13 amino acids. V lost 8 bases and J lost 3, with 12 bases in between. Here the CDR3 DNA reads TGTGCCAGCTGGGGGACTTTGACAGATACGCAGTATTTT. It is translated as CASWGTLTDTQYF.

This clone was picked up one time. The chain couples TRBV19 to TRBJ2-1, with 12 nucleotides matching TRBD2. Trimming cost V 7 bases and J 7 bases; bases outside gene matches: 8. The CDR3 covers 15 residues. Germline V CDR1 and CDR2: LNHDA, SQIVND (reference sequence). The CDR3 reads CASTRGGTSGNEQFF. The CDR3, as DNA: TGTGCCAGTACCCGGGGGGGGACTAGCGGGAATGAGCAGTTCTTC.

The sample holds a few counts of this clone. The V and J genes are TRBV10-3 and TRBJ2-7, with 10 bases aligning to TRBD1. Trimming took 8 bases from V and 6 from J; bases not matched to a gene: 7. Germline loops: CDR1 ENHRY, CDR2 SYGVKD. CDR3 length equals 13 residues. This chain's CDR3 is CAIPGQGVGEQYF. The CDR3 coding sequence is TGTGCCATCCCAGGACAGGGGGTGGGCGAGCAGTACTTC.

The chain recombines TRBV4-1 with TRBJ2-5; 7 nucleotides line up with TRBD1. Losses at the gene ends were 3 bases for V and 10 bases for J; bases not matched to a gene: 20. CDR1 and CDR2 (germline): MGHRA, YSYEKL. CDR3 length: 17 amino acids. CDR3 in DNA: TGCGCCAGCAGCCAGGGCCCCGGGACAGCCCCGCAATCGGACCAGTACTTC. It translates to CASSQGPGTAPQSDQYF.

The rearrangement joins TRBV30 to TRBJ1-2; D gene ambiguous. Germline V CDR1 and CDR2: GTSNPN, SVGIG (reference sequence). There are 14 residues in the CDR3. Trimming took 0 bases from V and 1 from J, leaving 9 bases between them. CDR3 sequence: CAWSVGSFNYGYTF. CDR3 coding DNA: TGTGCCTGGAGTGTTGGCAGTTTTAACTATGGCTACACCTTC. Variable domain in full (rest from reference TRBV30 and TRBJ1-2): SQTIHQWPATLVQPVGSPLSLECTVEGTSNPNLYWYRQAAGRGLQLLFYSVGIGQISSEVPQNLSASRPQDRQFILSSKKLLLSDSGFYLCAWSVGSFNYGYTFGSGTRLTVV.

The chain combines TRBV28 with TRBJ1-2, with unresolved D. This CDR3 has 16 amino acids. The ends were cut back, 7 bases at V and 2 bases at J, with 20 bases in the middle. CDR1 and CDR2 (germline): MDHEN, SYDVKM. The CDR3 DNA is TGTGCCAGCACGATGTTCGCAGGACTACTAAACTATGGCTACACCTTC. Protein: CASTMFAGLLNYGYTF.